This T cell receptor beta chain came from a study of beta chain features in type 1 diabetes. Study observations and caveats: Shortening of TCRB CDR3s, moderate but significant, appeared in all four CD4+ subsets of Type 1 diabetes patients.

In regard to this clone: Its matching antigen is unknown.

Per the germline V gene, CDR1 is SEHNR and CDR2 is FQNEAQ (reference sequence). This CDR3 has 15 amino acids. V gave up 4 bases and J gave up 5 bases; unmatched junction bases: 10. Purities in excess of 95% were seen in all sorted populations. The investigators reverse transcribed all of the isolated RNA, so they sequenced expressed TCRB transcripts. Method: immunoSEQ multiplex PCR; TCRdb's copy keeps in-frame clones and lacks some. The table shows over 650,000 clones, with 11% to 15% occurring only once. Sequenced sample: naive CD4+ T cells from blood. V gene TRBV7-9 combines with J gene TRBJ2-7, with TRBD1 matching over 8 bases. The TCR comes from a man younger than 35 with type 1 diabetes. CDR3: CASSWENRGLDEQYF. CDR3 nucleotides: TGTGCCAGCAGCTGGGAGAACAGGGGGTTGGACGAGCAGTACTTC.